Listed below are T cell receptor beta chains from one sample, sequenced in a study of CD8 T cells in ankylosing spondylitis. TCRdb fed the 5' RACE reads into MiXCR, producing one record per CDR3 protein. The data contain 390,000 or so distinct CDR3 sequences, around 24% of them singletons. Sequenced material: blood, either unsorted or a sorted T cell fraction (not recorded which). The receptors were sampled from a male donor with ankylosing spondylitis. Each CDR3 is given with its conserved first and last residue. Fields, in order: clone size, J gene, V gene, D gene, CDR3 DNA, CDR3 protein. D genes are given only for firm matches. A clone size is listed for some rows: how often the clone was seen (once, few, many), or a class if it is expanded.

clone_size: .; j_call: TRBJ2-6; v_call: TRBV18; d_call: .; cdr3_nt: TGTGCCAGCTCACCCCTGAGGTACTCTGGGGCCAACGTCCTGACTTTC; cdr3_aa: CASSPLRYSGANVLTF
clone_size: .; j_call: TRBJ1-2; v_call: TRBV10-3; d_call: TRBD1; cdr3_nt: TGTGCCATCAGTGATCTAACAGGGGCTAACTATGGCTACACCTTC; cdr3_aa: CAISDLTGANYGYTF
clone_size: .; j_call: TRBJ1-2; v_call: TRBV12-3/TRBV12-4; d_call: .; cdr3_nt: TGTGCCAGCAGTCCCGCAGTCCTCTTAGCGTGGTATGGCTACACCTTC; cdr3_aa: CASSPAVLLAWYGYTF
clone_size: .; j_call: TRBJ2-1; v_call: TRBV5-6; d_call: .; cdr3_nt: TGTGCCAGCAGCTCCGGGGTCGGACGGACAGTCCTTGGGGGGTCCTACAATGAGCAGTTCTTC; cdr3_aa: CASSSGVGRTVLGGSYNEQFF
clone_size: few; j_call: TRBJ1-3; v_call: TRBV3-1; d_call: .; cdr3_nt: TGTGCCAGCAGCCGGGACGTTGGAAACACCATATATTTT; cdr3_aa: CASSRDVGNTIYF
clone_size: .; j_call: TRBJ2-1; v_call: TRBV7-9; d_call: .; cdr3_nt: TGTGCCAGCAGCCCCCGGGGTAAGGGCAGCGTCTACAATGAGCAGTTCTTC; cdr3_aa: CASSPRGKGSVYNEQFF
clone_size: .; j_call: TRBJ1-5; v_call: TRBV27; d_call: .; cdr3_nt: TGTGCCAGCAGTTCCGGGAGCTATAGCAATCAGCCCCAGCATTTT; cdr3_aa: CASSSGSYSNQPQHF
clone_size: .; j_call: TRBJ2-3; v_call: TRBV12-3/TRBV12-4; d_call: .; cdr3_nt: TGTGCCAGCAGTTTATGGGGTGGGGGATTCGAAGATACGCAGTATTTT; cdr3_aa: CASSLWGGGFEDTQYF
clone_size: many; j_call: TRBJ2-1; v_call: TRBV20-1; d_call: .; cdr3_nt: TGCAGTGCTAGAGATACAAACGGACGAAACTACAATGAGCAGTTCTTC; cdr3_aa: CSARDTNGRNYNEQFF
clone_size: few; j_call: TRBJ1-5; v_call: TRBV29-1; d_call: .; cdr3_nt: TGCAGCGTTGAAGCCCAGGGCGAGGGGCCCCAGCATTTT; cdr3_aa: CSVEAQGEGPQHF
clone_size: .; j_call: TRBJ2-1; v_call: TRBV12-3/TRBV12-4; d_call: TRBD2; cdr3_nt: TGTGCCAGCAGTCTGGAGCGGGACGGTGAGCAGTTCTTC; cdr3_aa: CASSLERDGEQFF
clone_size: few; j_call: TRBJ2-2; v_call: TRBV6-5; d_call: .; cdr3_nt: TGTGCCAGCAGTTACGTGACAGACAGTACCGGGGAGCTGTTTTTT; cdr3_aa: CASSYVTDSTGELFF
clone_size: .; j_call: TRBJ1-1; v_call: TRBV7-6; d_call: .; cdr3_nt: TGTGCCAGCAGCTTAGCCCTAGGAGGTGAAGCTTTCTTT; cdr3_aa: CASSLALGGEAFF
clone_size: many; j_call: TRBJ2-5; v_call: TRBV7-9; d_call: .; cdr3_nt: TGTGCCAGCAGGTTCCAAGAGACCCAGTACTTC; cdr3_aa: CASRFQETQYF
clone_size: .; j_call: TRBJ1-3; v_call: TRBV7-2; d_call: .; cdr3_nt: TGTGCCAGCAGCCTCGACGTCCTAGTCTCTGGAAACACCATATATTTT; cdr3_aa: CASSLDVLVSGNTIYF
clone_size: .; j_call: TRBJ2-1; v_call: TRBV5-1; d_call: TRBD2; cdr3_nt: TGCGCCAGCAGCTTGTCTTGGGGGACTAGCGGAAGCTCCTACAATGAGCAGTTCTTC; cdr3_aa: CASSLSWGTSGSSYNEQFF
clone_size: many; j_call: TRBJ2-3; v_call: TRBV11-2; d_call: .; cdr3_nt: TGTGCCAGCAGCTTAGATCGGGGCCCAGATACGCAGTATTTT; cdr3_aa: CASSLDRGPDTQYF
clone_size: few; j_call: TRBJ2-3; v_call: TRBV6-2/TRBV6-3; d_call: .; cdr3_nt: TGTGCCAGCAGTTACCAAGTGCTGGGCTATATGGATACGCAGTATTTT; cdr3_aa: CASSYQVLGYMDTQYF
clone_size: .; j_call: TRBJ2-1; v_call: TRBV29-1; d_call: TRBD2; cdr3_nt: TGCAGCGACAAGACTAGCGGGAGTCCGCAGTTCTTC; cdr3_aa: CSDKTSGSPQFF
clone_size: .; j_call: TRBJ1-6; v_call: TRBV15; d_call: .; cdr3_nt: TGTGCCACCAGCAGAGATCGGAGGGAACGGGCCCTCCACTTT; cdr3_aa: CATSRDRRERALHF
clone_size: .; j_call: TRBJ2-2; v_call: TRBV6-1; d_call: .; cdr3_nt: TGTGCCAGCAGTCAAGTACCCCGGGAGGAGCTGTTTTTT; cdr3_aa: CASSQVPREELFF
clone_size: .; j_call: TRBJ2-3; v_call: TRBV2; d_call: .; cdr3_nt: TGTGCCAGCAGAGAAGATCGGGGCCCCAGCACAGATACGCAGTATTTT; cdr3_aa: CASREDRGPSTDTQYF
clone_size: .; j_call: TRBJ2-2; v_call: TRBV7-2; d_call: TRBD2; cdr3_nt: TGTGCCAGCAGCTTACGAGCGGGAGCTGACACCGGGGAGCTGTTTTTT; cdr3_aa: CASSLRAGADTGELFF
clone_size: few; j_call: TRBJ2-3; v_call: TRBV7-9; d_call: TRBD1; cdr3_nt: TGTGCCAGCAGCCAAGGGACAGCCACAGATACGCAGTATTTT; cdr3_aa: CASSQGTATDTQYF
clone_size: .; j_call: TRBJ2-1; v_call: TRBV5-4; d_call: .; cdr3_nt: TGTGCCAGCCTGTCCGAAAATGAGCAGTTCTTC; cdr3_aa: CASLSENEQFF
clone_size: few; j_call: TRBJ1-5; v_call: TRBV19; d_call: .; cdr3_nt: TGTGCCAGTCGGATGAATAGCAATCAGCCCCAGCATTTT; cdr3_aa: CASRMNSNQPQHF
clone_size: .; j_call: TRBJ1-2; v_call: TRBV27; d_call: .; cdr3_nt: TGTGCCAGCAGTTTAGGAGCAGGGTTGTGTGGCTACACCTTC; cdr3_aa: CASSLGAGLCGYTF
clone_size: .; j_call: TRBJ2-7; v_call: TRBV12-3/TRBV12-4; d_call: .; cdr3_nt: TGTGCCAGCAGTTTATTTGGCGGGACAGAAGAGCAGTACTTC; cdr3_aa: CASSLFGGTEEQYF
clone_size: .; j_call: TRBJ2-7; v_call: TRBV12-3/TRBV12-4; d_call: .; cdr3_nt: TGTGCCAGCAGTAGTTTGGGACAACAGTACTTC; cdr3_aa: CASSSLGQQYF
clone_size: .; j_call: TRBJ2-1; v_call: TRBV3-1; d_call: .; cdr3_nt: TGTGCCAGCAGCCAAGTCGAGAATGAGCAGTTCTTC; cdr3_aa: CASSQVENEQFF
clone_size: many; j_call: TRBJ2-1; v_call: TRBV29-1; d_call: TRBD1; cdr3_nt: TGCAGCGTTGGTAGGGACAGCAATGAGCAGTTCTTC; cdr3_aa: CSVGRDSNEQFF
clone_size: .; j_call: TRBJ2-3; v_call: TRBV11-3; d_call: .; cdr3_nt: TGTGCCACCGGGTCGCGGTCCACAGATACGCAGTATTTT; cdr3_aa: CATGSRSTDTQYF
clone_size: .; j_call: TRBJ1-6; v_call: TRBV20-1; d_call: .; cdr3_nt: TGCAGTGCTAGCCCGCCTACGGGGAAATATAATTCACCCCTCCACTTT; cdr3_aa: CSASPPTGKYNSPLHF
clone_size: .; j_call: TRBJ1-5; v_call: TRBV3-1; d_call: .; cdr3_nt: TGTGCCAGCAGCCAAACCCAGGGTCAGCCCCAGCATTTT; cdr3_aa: CASSQTQGQPQHF
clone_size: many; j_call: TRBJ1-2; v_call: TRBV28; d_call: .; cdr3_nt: TGTGCCAGCAACATAGAAGGGGCGCGTGGCTACACCTTC; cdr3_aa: CASNIEGARGYTF
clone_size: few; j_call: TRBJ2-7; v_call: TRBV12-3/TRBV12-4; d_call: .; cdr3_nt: TGTGCCAGCAGCGTCGGTGGCGAGCAGTACTTC; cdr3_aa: CASSVGGEQYF
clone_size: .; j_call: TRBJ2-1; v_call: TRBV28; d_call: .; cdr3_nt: TGTGCCAGCACGGGCCTAAATGAGCAGTTCTTC; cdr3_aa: CASTGLNEQFF
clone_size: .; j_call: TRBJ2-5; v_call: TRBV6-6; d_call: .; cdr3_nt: TGTGCCAGCAGCCCCTCTCATGGGACCCAGTACTTC; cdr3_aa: CASSPSHGTQYF
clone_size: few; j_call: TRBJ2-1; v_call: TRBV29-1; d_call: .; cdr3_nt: TGCAGCGTACACGGTAATCTAGCCCCGATTGAGCAGTTCTTC; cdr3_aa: CSVHGNLAPIEQFF
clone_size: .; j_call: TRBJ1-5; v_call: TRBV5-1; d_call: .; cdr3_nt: TGCGCCAGCAGCTTGGACATTTATCAGCCCCAGCATTTT; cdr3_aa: CASSLDIYQPQHF
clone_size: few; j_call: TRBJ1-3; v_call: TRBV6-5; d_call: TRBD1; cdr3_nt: TGTGCCAGCAGTTGGACAGGGCTCGGAAACACCATATATTTT; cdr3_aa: CASSWTGLGNTIYF
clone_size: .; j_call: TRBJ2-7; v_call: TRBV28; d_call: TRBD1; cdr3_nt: TGTGCCAGCATCCCGGGACAGGGGTACGAGCAGTACTTC; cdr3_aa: CASIPGQGYEQYF
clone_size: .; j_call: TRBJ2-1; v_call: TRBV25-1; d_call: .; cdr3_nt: TGTGCCAGCAGTGAACATGAGCAGTTCTTC; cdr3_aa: CASSEHEQFF
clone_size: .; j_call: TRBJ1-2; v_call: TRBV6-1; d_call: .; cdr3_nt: TGTGCCAGCATGGCGGACAGTAACTATGGCTACACCTTC; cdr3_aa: CASMADSNYGYTF
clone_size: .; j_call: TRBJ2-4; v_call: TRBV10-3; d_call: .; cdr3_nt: TGTGCCATCAGTGGGGGAGTAGCCAAAAACATTCAGTACTTC; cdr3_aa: CAISGGVAKNIQYF
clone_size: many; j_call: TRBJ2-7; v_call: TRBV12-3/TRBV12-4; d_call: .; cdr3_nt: TGTGCCAGCAGCCAAGACGTAGCACAGTTCATCTACGAGCAGTACTTC; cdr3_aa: CASSQDVAQFIYEQYF
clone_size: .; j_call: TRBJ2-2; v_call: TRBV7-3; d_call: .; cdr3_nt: TGTGCCAGCAGCCCAGGGCCGGGGCCCGGGGAGCTGTTTTTT; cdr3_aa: CASSPGPGPGELFF
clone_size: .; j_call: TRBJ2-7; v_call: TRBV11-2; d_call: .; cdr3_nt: TGTGCCAGCAGCTCAAGTGGGGGAGGCAACGAGCAGTACTTC; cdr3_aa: CASSSSGGGNEQYF
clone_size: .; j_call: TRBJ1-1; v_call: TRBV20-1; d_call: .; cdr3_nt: TGCAGTGCTAACAAAAACACTGAAGCTTTCTTT; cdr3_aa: CSANKNTEAFF
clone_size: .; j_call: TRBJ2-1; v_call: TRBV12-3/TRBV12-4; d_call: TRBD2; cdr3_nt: TGTGCCAGCAGTTTGAACCCTAGCGGGAGGGGTGAGCAGTTCTTC; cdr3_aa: CASSLNPSGRGEQFF
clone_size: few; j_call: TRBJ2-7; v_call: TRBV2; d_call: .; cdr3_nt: TGTGCCAGCAATCGGGCTAGCGTAGAGCAGTACTTC; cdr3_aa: CASNRASVEQYF